The sequence of this TCR beta chain was determined in a study of low-dose radiotherapy and immunotherapy resistance in tumors. There are many counts of this clonotype. Time point given: after trial treatment. The treatment denotes: LDRT plus nivolumab, ipilimumab, low-dose cyclophosphamide and aspirin (RACIN trial). Donors, who were enrolled in a single-arm phase I dose-escalation trial, received nivolumab, ipilimumab, aspirin, low-dose cyclophosphamide and low-dose radiotherapy. Both TCRalpha and TCRbeta chains were reverse transcribed with V-gene-specific primers. It was with a constant-region primer and a V-primer adapter that TCRs were amplified over about 20 PCR cycles. mRNA that had been isolated underwent amplification through in vitro transcription. TCRdb re-called the reads with MiXCR, one entry per CDR3 protein. Of 95,000 to 100,000 distinct CDR3 sequences in the sample, less than 25% were seen once.

The receptor was derived from a male donor with prostate cancer. This specimen was PBMCs, taken after low-dose radiotherapy plus immunotherapy.

Here the CDR3 reads CASSQDPVLTDTQYF. The CDR3 bases are TGTGCCAGCAGCCAAGACCCGGTCCTCACAGATACGCAGTATTTT. The chain carries TRBV3-1 and TRBJ2-3, with no clear D. The V end lost 0 bases, the J end lost 2 bases, and 9 bases lay between the germline ends. The CDR3 consists of 15 residues. From germline, CDR1 is LGHDT and CDR2 YNNKEL (reference sequence).